This T cell receptor beta chain was observed in a study of T cell repertoires in cytomegalovirus infection. Study summary: Public TCR beta signatures indicated both CMV infection and matching HLA type.

TCRdb passed the reads through MiXCR, listing each CDR3 protein once. This sample has 70,000 to 95,000 distinct CDR3 sequences, with about 29% found just once. For this clonotype: Its matching antigen is unknown.

Study-level results: CMV carriers having the relevant HLA were flagged by cumulative public TCR beta family frequency. HLA-C-restricted CMV clonotypes gave the most frequent clonotype in two of eight donors.

Per the germline V gene, CDR1 is MNHEY and CDR2 is SMNVEV (reference sequence). The CDR3 loop spans 12 amino acids. V was pared by 5 bases and J by 7 bases, with 2 bases of the junction left unmatched. The chain has TRBV27 and TRBJ2-1; 7 bases map to TRBD1. Here the sequenced sample was CD8+ T cells from cultured PBMCs, taken from culture after CMV antigen stimulation. The sequence was obtained from a human donor in good health (CMV status not recorded). Some clones in this sample may be carry-over from other donors' samples. The chain's CDR3 is CASSKQGNEQFF. The CDR3 DNA sequence: TGTGCCAGCAGTAAACAGGGGAATGAGCAGTTCTTC.